The source of this T cell receptor beta chain is a study of T cells in women clearing cervical HPV infection. V was shortened by 1 base and J by 0 bases, with 13 bases between the two germline ends. The CDR3 is 16 residues long. Germline lookup yields CDR1 DFQATT and CDR2 SNEGSKA (reference sequence). Points on this clone: The CDR3 end is not reached by the read, which stops 3 residues before it; the germline J gene fills it in.

The method was immunoSEQ multiplex PCR; TCRdb's version includes in-frame clones alone and lacks a portion of them. The ten most abundant clones cover roughly 6.8% of a sample with some 30,000 clones. The sequencing sample was made of blood buffy coat. The chain couples TRBV20-1 to TRBJ1-3, with D perhaps matching TRBD1 (6 bases). The receptor was isolated from a woman aged 18 to 75 with a cervical HPV16 infection that either progressed to CIN3+ or cleared (not recorded which). CDR3 sequence reads: CSARATNRVSGNTIYF. CDR3 DNA (partial): TGCAGTGCTAGAGCCACCAACAGGGTCTCTGGAAACACC.